This TCR beta chain appears in the sequencing data of a study of T cell repertoires in cytomegalovirus infection. Study overall: CMV epitopes in the study were HLA-C-restricted (recently identified) and HLA-B-restricted (well studied). Both a matching HLA type and CMV infection were indicated by public TCR beta signatures.

As to this clonotype: Antigen unknown.

CDR3 length: 16 residues. Germline V lookup: CDR1 SGHVS, CDR2 FNYEAQ. Trimming removed 1 base at V and 5 bases at J, with 16 bases between. TCRdb analysed the reads with MiXCR anew, one entry per CDR3 protein. The table records about 890,000 distinct CDR3 sequences, 31% of them present only once. Study outcomes and limitations: Within the response measured ex vivo, HLA-C-restricted CMV-specific TCR beta clonotypes were dominant.

This specimen consisted of cultured CD8+ T cells from PBMCs, obtained from culture after CMV antigen stimulation. The chain recombines TRBV7-6 with TRBJ2-3; D is possibly TRBD2 (5 bases). This TCR derives from a human donor in good health (CMV status not recorded). Some clones in this sample may be carry-over from other donors' samples. CDR3 DNA sequence: TGTGCCAGCAGCTTAGAAGCTGGGGAGCACGGAGATACGCAGTATTTT. As protein: CASSLEAGEHGDTQYF.